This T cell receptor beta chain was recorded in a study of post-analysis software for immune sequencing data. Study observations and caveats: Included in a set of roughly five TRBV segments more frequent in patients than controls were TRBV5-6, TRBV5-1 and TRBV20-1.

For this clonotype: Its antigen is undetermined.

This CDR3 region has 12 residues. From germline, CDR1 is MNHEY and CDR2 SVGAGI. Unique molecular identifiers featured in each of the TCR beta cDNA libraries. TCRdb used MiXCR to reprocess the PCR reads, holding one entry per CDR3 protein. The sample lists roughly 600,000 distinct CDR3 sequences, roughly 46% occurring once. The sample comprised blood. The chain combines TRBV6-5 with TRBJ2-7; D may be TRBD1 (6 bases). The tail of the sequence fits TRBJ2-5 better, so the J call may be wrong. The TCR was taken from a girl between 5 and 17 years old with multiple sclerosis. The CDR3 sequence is CASRGDMETQYF. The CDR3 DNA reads TGTGCCAGCAGAGGGGACATGGAGACCCAGTACTTC.